Listed below are T cell receptor beta chains from one sample, sequenced in a study of cytomegalovirus exposure and HLA in healthy donors. Data came from immunoSEQ multiplex PCR; TCRdb stores just in-frame clones and leaves some out. The profile shows 70,000 to 80,000 clones, about four fifths of them singletons. Sequenced material: PBMCs. The source of these receptors is a woman in her 40s in good health and CMV-seropositive. Each CDR3 is given with its conserved first and last residue. D genes are given only for firm matches. The size entry is marked missing in some rows and otherwise reads once, few, many or a size class.

clone_size	d_call	v_call	j_call	cdr3_aa	cdr3_nt
few	TRBD1	TRBV30	TRBJ1-6	CAWRGQGSYNSPLHF	TGTGCCTGGAGGGGACAGGGATCGTATAATTCACCCCTCCACTTT
.	TRBD1	TRBV7-2	TRBJ2-1	CASSRDRGDEQFF	TGTGCCAGCAGTCGGGACAGGGGAGATGAGCAGTTCTTC
.	.	TRBV9	TRBJ1-1	CASSVAGRANTEAFF	TGTGCCAGCAGCGTAGCCGGCAGGGCGAACACTGAAGCTTTCTTT
.	.	TRBV11-3	TRBJ2-3	CASSADSLSTDTQYF	TGTGCCAGCAGCGCCGACAGCTTAAGCACAGATACGCAGTATTTT
few	.	TRBV21-1	TRBJ2-7	CASSRTGGTYEQYF	TGTGCCAGCAGCAGGACAGGGGGGACCTACGAGCAGTACTTC
.	.	TRBV6-1	TRBJ1-4	CASSRRQDEKLFF	TGTGCCAGCAGTCGCCGACAGGATGAAAAACTGTTTTTT
.	.	TRBV5-1	TRBJ1-2	CASSHGQSSYGYTF	TGCGCCAGCAGCCACGGACAGAGCAGTTATGGCTACACCTTC
.	.	TRBV5-1	TRBJ1-1	CASSSTPGLRTEAFF	TGCGCCAGCAGCTCTACACCGGGTCTTAGGACTGAAGCTTTCTTT
.	.	TRBV5-5	TRBJ2-3	CASSLRWSDTDTQYF	TGTGCCAGCAGCTTGAGATGGAGCGACACAGATACGCAGTATTTT
once	.	TRBV7-2	TRBJ2-5	CASRRQARGTQYF	TGTGCCAGCAGGCGACAGGCGAGAGGGACCCAGTACTTC
.	TRBD1	TRBV14	TRBJ2-7	CASSQDLGTGYEQYF	TGTGCCAGCAGCCAAGACTTGGGGACAGGCTACGAGCAGTACTTC
.	TRBD1	TRBV9	TRBJ2-6	CASSPGTGDSGANVLTF	TGTGCCAGCAGCCCCGGGACAGGAGACTCTGGGGCCAACGTCCTGACTTTC
.	.	TRBV5-1	TRBJ2-5	CASSSTLTAGRETQYF	TGCGCCAGCAGCTCAACCCTGACCGCAGGGCGTGAGACCCAGTACTTC
few	.	TRBV5-4	TRBJ2-7	CASSLALGKSSYEQYF	TGTGCCAGCAGCTTGGCCTTGGGCAAAAGCTCCTACGAGCAGTACTTC
once	.	TRBV4-1	TRBJ1-1	CASSQGRGTEAFF	TGCGCCAGCAGCCAAGGGAGGGGCACTGAAGCTTTCTTT
.	.	TRBV19	TRBJ1-4	CASSIQPGLNEKLFF	TGTGCCAGTAGTATTCAACCGGGATTAAATGAAAAACTGTTTTTT
.	TRBD1	TRBV12-5	TRBJ2-3	CASGTGTGEADTQYF	TGTGCTAGTGGTACCGGGACAGGGGAGGCAGATACGCAGTATTTT
.	TRBD1	TRBV2	TRBJ1-6	CASTGQAGSPLHF	TGTGCCAGCACTGGACAGGCTGGATCACCCCTCCACTTT
.	.	TRBV2	TRBJ1-3	CASTPESGNTIYF	TGTGCCAGCACCCCCGAGTCTGGAAACACCATATATTTT
.	TRBD1	TRBV18	TRBJ2-6	CASSPPLTGGIEGSGANVLTF	TGTGCCAGCTCACCACCCTTGACAGGGGGTATAGAAGGGTCTGGGGCCAACGTCCTGACTTTC
.	TRBD2	TRBV7-9	TRBJ2-3	CASRGPGLAGGRGTDTQYF	TGTGCCAGCAGGGGGCCGGGACTAGCGGGGGGGCGCGGCACAGATACGCAGTATTTT
medium-sized	.	TRBV27	TRBJ2-7	CASSPTAAGEQYF	TGTGCCAGCAGTCCCACCGCGGCGGGCGAGCAGTACTTC
.	TRBD1	TRBV2	TRBJ2-5	CASRDRAGETQYF	TGTGCCAGCAGGGACAGGGCGGGGGAGACCCAGTACTTC
.	.	TRBV29-1	TRBJ1-2	CSVERVFNYGYTF	TGCAGCGTTGAACGAGTTTTTAACTATGGCTACACCTTC
.	TRBD1	TRBV28	TRBJ2-7	CASSHGTGDPYEQYF	TGTGCCAGCAGCCACGGGACAGGGGACCCCTACGAGCAGTACTTC
.	TRBD1	TRBV5-4	TRBJ2-7	CASRETGDGSYEQYF	TGTGCCAGCAGGGAGACAGGGGACGGCTCCTACGAGCAGTACTTC
.	.	TRBV30	TRBJ1-2	CAWSVGHGSGGYTF	TGTGCCTGGAGTGTAGGCCACGGGAGTGGTGGCTACACCTTC
.	.	TRBV2	TRBJ2-1	CASWGEAYNEQFF	TGTGCCAGCTGGGGCGAAGCTTACAATGAGCAGTTCTTC
.	.	TRBV5-6	TRBJ1-3	CASSGLSSGNTIYF	TGTGCCAGCAGCGGACTGTCCTCTGGAAACACCATATATTTT
.	TRBD2	TRBV11-2	TRBJ2-1	CASSLDPRGVNEQFF	TGTGCCAGCAGCTTAGACCCGCGGGGGGTGAATGAGCAGTTCTTC
.	TRBD1	TRBV18	TRBJ2-7	CASSRDRDEQYF	TGTGCCAGCTCACGGGACAGGGACGAGCAGTACTTC
.	.	TRBV6-5	TRBJ1-1	CASSYFDSLNTEAFF	TGTGCCAGCAGTTATTTCGACAGCCTGAACACTGAAGCTTTCTTT
.	TRBD2	TRBV9	TRBJ2-1	CASSGPLAGGFSYNEQFF	TGTGCCAGCAGCGGGCCCCTAGCGGGAGGTTTTTCCTACAATGAGCAGTTCTTC
.	TRBD2	TRBV28	TRBJ2-3	CASSPLAGTDTQYF	TGTGCCAGCAGTCCGCTAGCGGGCACAGATACGCAGTATTTT
.	.	TRBV29-1	TRBJ2-5	CSADGLSMGTQYF	TGCAGCGCGGACGGACTCTCAATGGGGACCCAGTACTTC
once	TRBD2	TRBV18	TRBJ2-1	CASSPGGGAYNEQFF	TGTGCCAGCTCCCCCGGCGGGGGGGCCTACAATGAGCAGTTCTTC
.	TRBD1	TRBV5-1	TRBJ2-7	CASSSGQGYGEQYF	TGCGCCAGCAGCTCCGGACAGGGGTATGGCGAGCAGTACTTC
.	.	TRBV15	TRBJ2-7	CATSRDRSVSEQYF	TGTGCCACCAGCAGAGATCGCTCCGTTAGCGAGCAGTACTTC
.	.	TRBV19	TRBJ1-1	CAIMTWNTEAFF	TGTGCCATTATGACTTGGAACACTGAAGCTTTCTTT
.	TRBD2	TRBV7-2	TRBJ2-4	CASSLARGAHDIQYF	TGTGCCAGCAGCTTAGCGCGGGGGGCGCATGACATTCAGTACTTC
once	TRBD1	TRBV19	TRBJ2-2	CASTPTGRNTGELFF	TGTGCCAGTACCCCGACAGGGAGGAACACCGGGGAGCTGTTTTTT
.	TRBD1	TRBV27	TRBJ2-2	CASSLSLTGQGELFF	TGTGCCAGCAGTTTATCTCTGACAGGGCAAGGGGAGCTGTTTTTT
.	TRBD2	TRBV4-2	TRBJ2-1	CASSQGLAGGPRSYNEQFF	TGTGCCAGCAGCCAAGGTTTAGCGGGGGGGCCTCGCTCCTACAATGAGCAGTTCTTC
.	.	TRBV6-1	TRBJ1-4	CASSELATNEKLFF	TGTGCCAGCAGTGAACTTGCAACTAATGAAAAACTGTTTTTT
.	TRBD2	TRBV11-2	TRBJ2-1	CASSLVGGGATYNEQFF	TGTGCCAGCAGCTTAGTAGGCGGGGGGGCTACCTACAATGAGCAGTTCTTC
few	TRBD2	TRBV6-4	TRBJ2-1	CASSDFSGGDNEQFF	TGTGCCAGCAGTGACTTCAGCGGGGGGGACAATGAGCAGTTCTTC
.	.	TRBV7-9	TRBJ2-1	CASSSAQNNEQFF	TGTGCCAGCAGCTCAGCGCAGAACAATGAGCAGTTCTTC
.	.	TRBV19	TRBJ1-6	CASSIGRAPLHF	TGTGCCAGTAGTATAGGACGGGCACCCCTCCACTTT
.	TRBD1	TRBV30	TRBJ1-6	CAWGGTAWGSPLHF	TGTGCCTGGGGGGGGACAGCATGGGGTTCACCCCTCCACTTT
few	.	TRBV19	TRBJ2-7	CASGTSYEQYF	TGTGCCTCTGGGACTTCGTACGAGCAGTACTTC
.	.	TRBV5-6	TRBJ1-1	CASSLLRTREAFF	TGTGCCAGCAGCTTGCTCAGGACACGGGAAGCTTTCTTT
.	.	TRBV20-1	TRBJ2-5	CSAEKETQYF	TGCAGTGCGGAGAAAGAGACCCAGTACTTC
.	.	TRBV19	TRBJ1-6	CASRERQSAWNSPLHF	TGTGCCAGTAGGGAAAGACAGTCGGCATGGAATTCACCCCTCCACTTT
few	.	TRBV7-2	TRBJ1-3	CASSLDSRTGNTIYF	TGTGCCAGCAGCTTGGACAGTCGGACCGGAAACACCATATATTTT
few	.	TRBV30	TRBJ2-3	CAWDPGASTDTQYF	TGTGCCTGGGATCCTGGGGCTAGCACAGATACGCAGTATTTT
.	TRBD1	TRBV30	TRBJ2-7	CAWARGSIYEQYF	TGTGCCTGGGCCAGGGGGAGCATCTACGAGCAGTACTTC